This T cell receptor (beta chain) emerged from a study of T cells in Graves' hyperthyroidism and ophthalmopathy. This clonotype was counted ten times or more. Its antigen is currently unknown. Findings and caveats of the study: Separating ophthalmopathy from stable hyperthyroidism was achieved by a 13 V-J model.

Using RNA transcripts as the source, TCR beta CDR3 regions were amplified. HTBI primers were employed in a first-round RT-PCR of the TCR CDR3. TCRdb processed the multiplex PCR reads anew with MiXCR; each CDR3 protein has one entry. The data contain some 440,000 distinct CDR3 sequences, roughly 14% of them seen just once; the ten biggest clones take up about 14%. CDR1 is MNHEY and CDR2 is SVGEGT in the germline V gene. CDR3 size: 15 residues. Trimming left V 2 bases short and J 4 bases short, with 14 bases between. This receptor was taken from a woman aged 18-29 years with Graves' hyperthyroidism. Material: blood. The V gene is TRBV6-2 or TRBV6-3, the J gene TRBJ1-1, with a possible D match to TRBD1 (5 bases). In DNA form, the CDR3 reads TGTGCCAGCAGTTACACCCGCTGGGGGGGCACTGAAGCTTTCTTT. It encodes CASSYTRWGGTEAFF.